The 30 T cell receptor beta chains given below trace back to one sample, sequenced in a study of blood T cell repertoires in COVID-19. This table comes from immunoSEQ multiplex PCR, and its TCRdb copy is limited to in-frame clones, with some not included. The sample has fewer than 95,000 clones; 75% to 90% are singletons. Sequencing was carried out using peripheral blood. These receptor sequences come from a man between 45 and 60 years old with active or convalescent COVID-19.

This rearrangement joins TRBV2 to TRBJ1-2; the D is unclear. Germline CDR1 is SNHLY and CDR2 is FYNNEI. V was cut by 4 bases and J by 4 bases, with 4 bases left in between. The CDR3 spans 11 residues. This CDR3 reads CASSVSYGYTF. The CDR3 bases are TGTGCCAGCAGTGTCAGCTATGGCTACACCTTC.

The chain employs TRBV13 and TRBJ2-3; TRBD2 matches at 11 bases. The CDR3 is 18 amino acids. The ends lost 2 bases at V and 6 bases at J; junction bases unmatched: 13. The germline gives CDR1 PRHDT, CDR2 FYEKMQ (reference sequence). The CDR3 sequence is CASSLNRLAGGEWDTQYF. In nucleotides, the CDR3 is TGTGCCAGCAGCTTAAATCGTCTAGCGGGGGGTGAGTGGGATACGCAGTATTTT.

This chain uses TRBV21-1 with TRBJ1-3; TRBD1, the table's D call, was not compared with the DNA. TRBV21-1 is a documented pseudogene. The CDR3 is made up of 16 amino acids. The CDR3, as DNA: TGTGCCAGCAGCAAAGGCCCCACAGGGGAAGGAAACACCATATATTTT. Amino acids: CASSKGPTGEGNTIYF.

This clone was detected only once. The chain links TRBV18 to TRBJ1-2; D not certain. V shed 3 bases and J shed 7 bases, with 12 bases lying between them. This CDR3 has 13 residues. Germline V gives CDR1 KGHSH, CDR2 LQKENI. CDR3 sequence reads: CASSPALRGGYTF. DNA for the CDR3: TGTGCCAGCTCACCGGCTCTCCGGGGTGGCTACACCTTC.

The chain employs TRBV7-8 and TRBJ2-5, with a possible D match to TRBD1 (6 bases). V gave up 2 bases and J gave up 7 bases, with 17 bases separating them. Germline CDR1 SGHVS, CDR2 FQNEAQ. The CDR3 is made up of 15 amino acids. The CDR3 DNA sequence: TGTGCCAGCAGCTTAAATGGGGGCACGCCCGGGACCCAGTACTTC. Translating it yields CASSLNGGTPGTQYF.

The V gene is TRBV18, the J gene TRBJ2-7; 7 nucleotides align to TRBD1. After removal of 3 bases from V and 3 bases from J, the junction contained 8 bases not matched to a gene. The germline gives CDR1 KGHSH, CDR2 LQKENI. The CDR3 consists of 15 residues. DNA for the CDR3: TGTGCCAGCTCACCTCGTACAGGGGTCAACTACGAGCAGTACTTC. Protein sequence: CASSPRTGVNYEQYF.

This clone has only one observation. V is TRBV6-5 and J is TRBJ2-7; 10 bases fit TRBD1. Germline V lookup: CDR1 MNHEY, CDR2 SVGAGI. The CDR3 loop spans 14 amino acids. Unmatched junction bases numbered 2, after V lost 2 bases and J lost 4 bases. Here the CDR3 reads CASSYQGQGYEQYF. The DNA for the CDR3 is TGTGCCAGCAGTTACCAGGGACAGGGGTACGAGCAGTACTTC.

The chain couples TRBV27 to TRBJ2-3; 7 bases match TRBD1. V was pared by 1 base and J by 4 bases, with 8 bases of the junction left unmatched. CDR1 and CDR2 from the germline V gene are MNHEY and SMNVEV (reference sequence). The CDR3 runs to 16 residues. CDR3 sequence reads: CASSLYGQESADTQYF. CDR3 nucleotide sequence: TGTGCCAGCAGTTTATACGGACAGGAGTCCGCAGATACGCAGTATTTT.

This chain uses TRBV3-1 (or the pseudogene TRBV3-2) with TRBJ2-2; a weak D match, TRBD2 (5 bases). The CDR3 sequence is 16 residues long. Trimming pared 3 bases from V and 0 bases from J, leaving 11 bases between. Looked up from germline, CDR1 is LGHDT and CDR2 is YNNKEL (reference sequence). CDR3 nucleotides: TGTGCCAGCAGCCATCTACTAGGATCGAACACCGGGGAGCTGTTTTTT. Translating it yields CASSHLLGSNTGELFF.

V and J are TRBV6-5 and TRBJ1-5, with D possibly being TRBD1 (6 bases). The germline V gene encodes CDR1 MNHEY and CDR2 SVGAGI. Deletions cut 4 bases from V and 4 bases from J, with 8 bases between. The CDR3 spans 13 residues. In DNA form, the CDR3 reads TGTGCCAGCAGTTTACAGGGAAATCAGCCCCAGCATTTT. This codes for CASSLQGNQPQHF.

The chain recombines TRBV6-5 with TRBJ1-5, with TRBD1 matching over 9 bases. Trimming cost V 7 bases and J 7 bases; bases outside gene matches: 11. CDR1 MNHEY and CDR2 SVGAGI come from the germline V gene. The length of the CDR3 is 15 residues. This CDR3 reads CASMGGTGYEQPQHF. The CDR3 nucleotides are TGTGCCAGCATGGGCGGGACAGGGTACGAGCAGCCCCAGCATTTT.

The gene calls are TRBV19 and TRBJ1-1; D might be TRBD1 (6 bases). Germline CDR1 reads LNHDA; CDR2 reads SQIVND (reference sequence). The CDR3 has 14 amino acids. Trimming removed 6 bases at V and 6 bases at J, with 17 bases between. DNA for the CDR3: TGTGCCAGTAGCCAGGTAGGGGGTAAGGCTGAAGCTTTCTTT. Translation: CASSQVGGKAEAFF.

The J gene is TRBJ2-7, the V gene TRBV29-1; D is unresolved. The V gene's germline CDR1 is SQVTM and CDR2 ANQGSEA. CDR3 length equals 13 residues. V was pared by 3 bases and J by 6 bases, with 15 bases between. The CDR3 is CSVDSQDTGEQYF. CDR3 DNA: TGCAGCGTTGATTCGCAGGATACTGGCGAGCAGTACTTC.

This chain uses TRBV11-2 with TRBJ2-1; no definite D call. The germline gives CDR1 SGHAT, CDR2 FQNNGV. This CDR3 region has 13 residues. V lost 2 bases and J 5 bases, leaving 7 bases between the germline ends. The CDR3: CASSLNRDNEQFF. CDR3 DNA sequence: TGTGCCAGCAGCTTAAACCGAGACAATGAGCAGTTCTTC.

The J gene is TRBJ1-4, the V gene TRBV19, with D hard to call. V dropped 6 bases and J dropped 0 bases, with 20 bases sitting between them. This CDR3 spans 18 amino acids. Germline V gene sequence: CDR1 LNHDA, CDR2 SQIVND (reference sequence). The CDR3 reads CASRGSIGLGATNEKLFF. In DNA, the CDR3 is TGTGCCAGTAGAGGTTCTATCGGACTGGGAGCAACTAATGAAAAACTGTTTTTT. Using reference TRBV19 and TRBJ1-4 for the parts outside the CDR3, the full variable domain is DGGITQSPKYLFRKEGQNVTLSCEQNLNHDAMYWYRQDPGQGLRLIYYSQIVNDFQKGDIAEGYSVSREKKESFPLTVTSAQKNPTAFYLCASRGSIGLGATNEKLFFGSGTQLSVL.

The chain combines TRBV27 with TRBJ2-1; 8 bases are shared with TRBD2. Trimming removed 6 bases from V and 6 bases from J; junction bases left unmatched: 4. The CDR3 runs to 13 residues. Germline V CDR1 and CDR2: MNHEY, SMNVEV (reference sequence). CDR3 region: CASSPGTSNEQFF. The DNA of the CDR3 is TGTGCCAGCAGCCCCGGGACTAGCAATGAGCAGTTCTTC.

This chain uses TRBV30 with TRBJ2-3, with TRBD1 as a possible D gene (6 bases). Trimming removed 2 bases from V and 9 bases from J, with 15 bases in between. The length of the CDR3 is 13 residues. Germline V lookup: CDR1 GTSNPN, CDR2 SVGIG (reference sequence). The DNA of the CDR3 is TGTGCCTGGAGTCCACAGTTACAGGGAACGCAGTATTTT. This sequence encodes CAWSPQLQGTQYF.

The gene calls are TRBV4-3 and TRBJ2-4, with 9 bases lining up with TRBD1. CDR3 length: 16 residues. V lost 6 bases, J lost 9 bases, and 15 bases stayed unmatched. The germline V gene encodes CDR1 LGHNA and CDR2 YSLEER. The CDR3 DNA reads as TGCGCCAGCAGTCGGTCACAGGGGGCGCGGATGGGCATTCAGTACTTC. It is translated as CASSRSQGARMGIQYF.

The gene calls are TRBV5-1 and TRBJ2-4, with a tentative D call TRBD2 (6 bases). With 4 bases removed from V and 6 bases from J, the gap between germline ends came to 14 bases. The CDR3 consists of 14 residues. Germline CDR1 reads SGHRS; CDR2 reads YFSETQ. This CDR3 reads CASSPGLAVNIQYF. The CDR3 DNA is TGCGCCAGCAGCCCGGGTTTAGCGGTAAACATTCAGTACTTC. Looking up the rest from reference TRBV5-1 and TRBJ2-4 gives the full variable domain: KAGVTQTPRYLIKTRGQQVTLSCSPISGHRSVSWYQQTPGQGLQFLFEYFSETQRNKGNFPGRFSGRQFSNSRSEMNVSTLELGDSALYLCASSPGLAVNIQYFGAGTRLSVL.

The chain uses TRBV15 and TRBJ2-7, with TRBD2 matching 10 bases. Germline V lookup: CDR1 LNHNV, CDR2 YYDKDF (reference sequence). V trimming: 4 bases; J trimming: 4 bases; junction bases outside the gene matches: 7. The CDR3 totals 15 residues. The CDR3 loop reads CATSNGLADPYEQYF. The CDR3 nucleotides read TGTGCCACCAGCAATGGACTAGCGGACCCATACGAGCAGTACTTC.

The CDR3 DNA is TGTGCCAGTCAAAGCGGGGGGGCCTCTGTCCATACGCAGTATTTT. It is translated as CASQSGGASVHTQYF. The chain carries TRBV19 and TRBJ2-3; 10 bases match TRBD2. V lost 8 bases and J lost 7; bases outside the gene matches: 12. The length of the CDR3 is 15 residues. Germline V gene data show CDR1 as LNHDA and CDR2 as SQIVND (reference sequence).

The chain recombines TRBV30 with TRBJ1-2; D may be TRBD1 (6 bases). From germline, CDR1 is GTSNPN and CDR2 SVGIG (reference sequence). V was clipped by 4 bases and J by 5 bases, with 11 bases between them. There are 12 residues in the CDR3. The CDR3 protein is CAWTATGYGYTF. The CDR3 region has the DNA TGTGCCTGGACCGCGACAGGATATGGCTACACCTTC.

The genes are TRBV6-2 or TRBV6-3 and TRBJ1-2; 10 positions match TRBD1. The trim removed 5 bases at V and 5 bases at J, leaving 5 bases unmatched. Germline V gene data show CDR1 as MNHEY and CDR2 as SVGEGT. The CDR3 consists of 14 residues. The CDR3 nucleotides are TGTGCCAGCAGTAAACCGGGACAGGGGTATGGCTACACCTTC. Translated: CASSKPGQGYGYTF.

This chain joins TRBV27 and TRBJ2-2; the match to TRBD2 covers 11 bases. The trim removed 2 bases at V and 1 base at J, leaving 0 bases unmatched. The CDR3 has 16 amino acids. From germline, CDR1 is MNHEY and CDR2 SMNVEV (reference sequence). The CDR3 DNA sequence: TGTGCCAGCAGTTTACTAGCGGGAGGGAACACCGGGGAGCTGTTTTTT. It yields the protein CASSLLAGGNTGELFF.

The chain couples TRBV11-2 to TRBJ2-1; 9 bases line up with TRBD2. The germline V gene encodes CDR1 SGHAT and CDR2 FQNNGV. This CDR3 is 15 amino acids long. J lost 7 bases, V lost 5 bases, and 9 bases had no gene match. The CDR3 region has the DNA TGTGCCAGCAGCCCTAGGACTAGCGCGTGGAATGAGCAGTTCTTC. Its protein product is CASSPRTSAWNEQFF.

This sequence joins TRBV12-3 or TRBV12-4 and TRBJ2-7; D is perhaps TRBD1 (5 bases). CDR3 length: 11 amino acids. V dropped 9 bases and J dropped 6 bases, with 12 bases sitting between them. CDR3 DNA sequence: TGTGCCAGTAAATTAGGGGCCGAGCAGTACTTC. The encoded protein is CASKLGAEQYF.

This sequence joins TRBV5-1 and TRBJ2-3, with TRBD1 matching 7 bases. The trim removed 0 bases at V and 3 bases at J, leaving 4 bases unmatched. The CDR3 has 15 amino acids. Germline CDR1 is SGHRS and CDR2 is YFSETQ. CDR3 amino acids: CASSLAGTVTDTQYF. CDR3 DNA: TGCGCCAGCAGCTTGGCCGGGACAGTAACAGATACGCAGTATTTT.

The chain combines TRBV28 with TRBJ2-7; D might be TRBD2 (5 bases). CDR1 is MDHEN, CDR2 SYDVKM, per germline. CDR3 length equals 16 residues. Trimming removed 7 bases from V and 3 bases from J, with 22 bases in between. DNA for the CDR3: TGTGCCAGCAAAACCCGGACTGAACCCGGAAACTACGAGCAGTACTTC. This codes for CASKTRTEPGNYEQYF.

The chain recombines TRBV5-1 with TRBJ1-2; 7 nucleotides align to TRBD1. The V and J ends lost 7 bases and 0 bases, in that order; junction bases with no gene match: 6. This CDR3 spans 14 amino acids. CDR1 is SGHRS, CDR2 YFSETQ, per germline. CDR3 amino acids: CASGEQGPNYGYTF. For the CDR3, the DNA is TGCGCCAGCGGTGAACAGGGGCCTAACTATGGCTACACCTTC.

The chain recombines TRBV11-2 with TRBJ2-3; D is ambiguous. Between the trimmed V and J ends, which lost 2 bases and 2 bases, there was a span of 5 bases. This CDR3 is 13 amino acids long. Germline-derived CDR1 and CDR2 are SGHAT and FQNNGV. Here the CDR3 reads CASSLTTTDTQYF. DNA for the CDR3: TGTGCCAGCAGCTTAACTACCACAGATACGCAGTATTTT.